This TCR beta chain was identified during a study of shared clonotypes between healthy human individuals. Overall study results and limits: Among several donors, approximately 5% of naive CD4 clonotypes were found in common. Only blood samples were collected, and tissue repertoires likely differ.

A single count supports this clone. Antigen unknown. Sequencing used immunoSEQ multiplex PCR; TCRdb keeps in-frame clones, though not all of them. The repertoire includes 2 million to 2.5 million clones, under 97% of them detected once, and roughly 0.13% sits in the top ten. This CDR3 has 14 residues. CDR1 is SGHNT, CDR2 YYREEE, per germline (reference sequence). Trimming removed 0 bases at V and 2 bases at J, with 8 bases between. The receptor comes from a man aged 18 to 29 in good health. Sequencing was performed on naive CD4+ T cells sorted from blood. Subset described: CD45RA+ positively selected. V is TRBV5-4 and J is TRBJ2-5, with D hard to call. The CDR3 sequence: CASSLVSQQETQYF. CDR3 DNA: TGTGCCAGCAGCTTGGTCTCACAGCAAGAGACCCAGTACTTC.